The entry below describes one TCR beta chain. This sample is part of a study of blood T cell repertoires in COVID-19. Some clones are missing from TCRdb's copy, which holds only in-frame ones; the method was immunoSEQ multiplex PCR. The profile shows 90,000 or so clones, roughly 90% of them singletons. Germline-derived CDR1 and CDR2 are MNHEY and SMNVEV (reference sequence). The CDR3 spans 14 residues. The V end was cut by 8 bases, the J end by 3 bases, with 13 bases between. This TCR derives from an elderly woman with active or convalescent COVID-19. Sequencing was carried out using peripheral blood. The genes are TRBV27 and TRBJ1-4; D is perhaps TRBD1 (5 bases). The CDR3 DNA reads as TGTGCCAGCGTAAGGGGTGGCGCTAATGAAAAACTGTTTTTT. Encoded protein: CASVRGGANEKLFF.